The T cell receptor beta chain described here comes from a study of beta chain features in type 1 diabetes. General study results and limits: Patients with Type 1 diabetes showed moderately but significantly shorter TCRB CDR3s in all four CD4+ subsets.

The CDR3 consists of 15 residues. Germline loops: CDR1 MNHEY, CDR2 SMNVEV (reference sequence). The junction had 3 bases not matched to a gene; V was cut back by 1 base and J by 2 bases. Investigators reverse transcribed all isolated RNA, so they sequenced expressed TCRB transcripts. Repertoires were generated with immunoSEQ multiplex PCR, while TCRdb's copy carries only in-frame clones and drops some. The repertoire holds more than 100,000 clones, with 25% to 35% as singletons. About this clone itself: Its antigen is currently unknown.

The source is a woman aged 18-35 years with type 1 diabetes. The chain couples TRBV27 to TRBJ2-7, with 9 positions matching TRBD1. The specimen was central memory CD4+ T cells from blood. CDR3 DNA: TGTGCCAGCAGTTTATACGGGACAGGGACCTACGAGCAGTACTTC. This gives the protein CASSLYGTGTYEQYF.